One and the same sample provided the 24 T cell receptor beta chains below, sequenced in a study of post-analysis software for immune sequencing data (dated by TCRdb to 2014 to 2015). Beyond this particular receptor, the publication reports: Patients showed significantly higher frequencies than controls for roughly 5 TRBV segments, among them TRBV5-6, TRBV5-1 and TRBV20-1.

No antigen has been assigned to these receptors. The protocol used for the library was PCR. For sequencing, an Illumina HiSeq 2500 was employed. Unique molecular identifiers were incorporated into TCR beta cDNA libraries to reduce PCR and sequencing biases. Starting from the raw public reads, TCRdb applied fastp trimming at Q25, assembled clones with MiXCR and retained in-frame beta chains. CDR3 protein sequences are deduplicated, and each keeps its most common genes and DNA. The sample profile shows 450,000 or so distinct CDR3 sequences; less than 45% of them were found once. The ten most abundant clones make up about 12% of the sample. Sequenced material: blood. All receptors come from a girl aged 10 to 17 with multiple sclerosis.

This clonotype appeared a few times. The chain carries TRBV20-1 and TRBJ2-2; TRBD2 matches 10 bases. The CDR3 totals 15 residues. The germline CDR1 and CDR2 sequences are DFQATT and SNEGSKA (reference sequence). V lost 2 bases to trimming and J lost 5 bases; unmatched junction nucleotides: 5. The CDR3 protein is CSARTPTSGTGELFF. In DNA, the CDR3 is TGCAGTGCTAGAACCCCGACTAGCGGGACCGGGGAGCTGTTTTTT.

The rearrangement uses TRBV12-3 or TRBV12-4 and TRBJ2-7; weak D call: TRBD1 (6 bases). V shed 7 bases and J shed 3 bases, with 22 bases lying between them. The CDR3 is 16 amino acids. CDR3 sequence (DNA): TGTGCCAGCAAACACCAACAGGGAGTTGGTGACTACGAGCAGTACTTC. Translation: CASKHQQGVGDYEQYF.

A few counts support this clonotype. The chain employs TRBV4-1 and TRBJ2-7; no clear D gene. Germline CDR1 and CDR2: MGHRA and YSYEKL. The CDR3 spans 15 residues. Trimming removed 1 base from V and 0 bases from J, with 10 bases in between. The CDR3 region is CASSQAIPNSYEQYF. In nucleotides, the CDR3 is TGCGCCAGCAGCCAAGCAATTCCTAACTCCTACGAGCAGTACTTC.

The CDR3 reads CASSLAAREQYF. CDR3 DNA: TGTGCCAGCAGTTTAGCGGCGAGGGAGCAGTACTTC. The V and J genes are TRBV12-3 or TRBV12-4 and TRBJ2-7; D gene ambiguous. This CDR3 spans 12 amino acids. The V and J ends lost 0 bases and 7 bases respectively, with 7 bases between them.

V and J are TRBV5-1 and TRBJ2-1, with D possibly TRBD2 on 6 matching bases. The CDR3 has 15 residues. The germline V gene has CDR1 SGHRS and CDR2 YFSETQ. V was pared by 5 bases and J by 3 bases, with 15 bases between. The CDR3 here is CASSLAEASYNEQFF. The CDR3 nucleotides are TGCGCCAGCAGTTTAGCGGAGGCCAGCTACAATGAGCAGTTCTTC.

The chain uses TRBV7-2 and TRBJ2-7, with D possibly matching TRBD1 (6 bases). The CDR3 consists of 15 residues. Germline loops: CDR1 SGHTA, CDR2 FQGNSA. Trimming removed 1 base from V and 0 bases from J, with 10 bases in between. The CDR3 loop reads CASSLGWTASYEQYF. The DNA for the CDR3 is TGTGCCAGCAGCTTAGGTTGGACAGCCTCCTACGAGCAGTACTTC.

This clonotype has just one count. The DNA of the CDR3 is TGTGCCAGCCACCTTTGGTCGGGGGAGACCCAGTACTTC. This gives the protein CASHLWSGETQYF. This rearrangement joins TRBV5-6 to TRBJ2-4; a weak D match, TRBD2 (5 bases). The J call may not be correct, given that the DNA end is closer to TRBJ2-5. This CDR3 is 13 amino acids long. Germline CDR1 and CDR2: SGHDT and YYEEEE.

This clonotype was found a few times. This chain joins TRBV29-1 and TRBJ2-5, with 15 bases aligning to TRBD2. Gene TRBJ2-7 matches the end of the DNA better, so the J call may be wrong. The length of the CDR3 is 14 residues. Per germline, CDR1 SQVTM and CDR2 ANQGSEA. CDR3 in DNA: TGCAGCGTTGAGTTGGGACTAGCGGGAGGCGAGCAGTACTTC. Its translation: CSVELGLAGGEQYF.

This sequence joins TRBV4-2 and TRBJ2-1; 12 bases line up with TRBD2. After removal of 1 base from V and 9 bases from J, the junction contained 4 bases not matched to a gene. Germline CDR1 and CDR2: LGHNA and YNFKEQ. The CDR3 is 15 amino acids. The chain's CDR3 is CASSQVLAGGAEQFF. The DNA for the CDR3 is TGTGCCAGCAGCCAAGTTCTAGCGGGAGGGGCTGAGCAGTTCTTC.

The rearrangement joins TRBV20-1 to TRBJ2-7; D remains ambiguous. CDR3 size: 11 residues. Germline assignment: CDR1 DFQATT and CDR2 SNEGSKA (reference sequence). V dropped 0 bases and J dropped 7 bases, with 7 bases sitting between them. CDR3 DNA sequence: TGCAGTGCTAGAGAATTCGGGGAGCAGTACTTC. Translated, it gives CSAREFGEQYF.

V and J are TRBV5-6 and TRBJ2-7; D perhaps matches TRBD1 (6 bases). V shed 4 bases and J shed 3 bases, with 14 bases lying between them. The CDR3 has 14 residues. Per germline, CDR1 SGHDT and CDR2 YYEEEE. CDR3 nucleotide sequence: TGTGCCAGCAGCGCTACAAGGGGGTACTACGAGCAGTACTTC. It specifies CASSATRGYYEQYF.

V usage is TRBV6-5 and J usage is TRBJ2-7; perhaps TRBD2 as D (6 bases). Germline CDR1 MNHEY, CDR2 SVGAGI. The ends were cut back, 4 bases at V and 4 bases at J, with 17 bases in the middle. The CDR3 totals 15 residues. The CDR3, as DNA: TGTGCCAGCAGTTCTACCGGGGCGGGGTTGTACGAGCAGTACTTC. Its translation is CASSSTGAGLYEQYF.

The table lists this clonotype with a few counts. The chain uses TRBV6-5 and TRBJ1-2; maybe TRBD1 (6 bases). CDR3 length equals 12 residues. V shed 5 bases and J shed 6 bases, with 10 bases lying between them. The germline V gene encodes CDR1 MNHEY and CDR2 SVGAGI. Written as DNA, the CDR3 is TGTGCCAGCAGTCGGGACAATAATGGCTACACCTTC. Translated: CASSRDNNGYTF.

This clonotype was observed a handful of times. The J gene is TRBJ2-7, the V gene TRBV27; possibly TRBD2 for D (6 bases). The CDR3 covers 16 residues. Germline loops: CDR1 MNHEY, CDR2 SMNVEV (reference sequence). V was pared by 4 bases and J by 6 bases, with 22 bases between. The CDR3 here is CASSSRTGRTTGEQYF. The CDR3 nucleotides are TGTGCCAGCAGTTCCCGGACGGGCAGGACTACCGGCGAGCAGTACTTC.

This clonotype was seen only a few times. The chain employs TRBV12-3 or TRBV12-4 and TRBJ2-5; 7 bases agree with TRBD1. The last part of the DNA fits TRBJ2-7 better; the J call may be wrong. The CDR3 runs 13 residues. The DNA for the CDR3 is TGTGCCAGCAGACCGGACAGGAGCTACGAGCAGTACTTC. This gives the protein CASRPDRSYEQYF.

This clonotype was counted between two and nine times. This sequence joins TRBV20-1 and TRBJ2-7, with no clear D. The germline gives CDR1 DFQATT, CDR2 SNEGSKA (reference sequence). V was pared by 5 bases and J by 3 bases, with 20 bases between. The CDR3 sequence is 15 residues long. In nucleotides, the CDR3 is TGCAGTGCTCCAACGAGACCTAATTGGGTCTACGAGCAGTACTTC. Its translation is CSAPTRPNWVYEQYF.

The V and J genes are TRBV2 and TRBJ2-1, with D perhaps matching TRBD2 (5 bases). Germline CDR1 reads SNHLY; CDR2 reads FYNNEI. V gave up 8 bases and J gave up 8 bases, with 22 bases separating them. The CDR3 is 15 residues long. Here the CDR3 DNA reads TGTGCCAGCTCAAAAGGGATAGCGTTCGTATATGAGCAGTTCTTC. Translation: CASSKGIAFVYEQFF. Together with reference TRBV2 and TRBJ2-1, the CDR3 gives the full variable domain: EPEVTQTPSHQVTQMGQEVILRCVPISNHLYFYWYRQILGQKVEFLVSFYNNEISEKSEIFDDQFSVERPDGSNFTLKIRSTKLEDSAMYFCASSKGIAFVYEQFFGPGTRLTVL.

This clonotype was observed a handful of times. This chain joins TRBV12-3 or TRBV12-4 and TRBJ2-3; 10 bases align to TRBD1. V lost 3 bases to trimming and J lost 11 bases; unmatched junction nucleotides: 2. CDR3 length equals 12 residues. The CDR3 DNA reads as TGTGCCAGCAGTTTTGGGGACAGGGGGCAGTATTTT. This sequence encodes CASSFGDRGQYF.

The V gene is TRBV7-2, the J gene TRBJ2-1; 7 bases align to TRBD1. V lost 4 bases, J lost 12 bases, and 21 bases stayed unmatched. The CDR3 covers 17 residues. Germline V lookup: CDR1 SGHTA, CDR2 FQGNSA. The CDR3 reads CASSSFLSTTGYDGQFF. The CDR3 bases are TGTGCCAGCAGCTCCTTCCTATCCACGACAGGGTACGATGGGCAGTTCTTC.

V gene TRBV24-1 combines with J gene TRBJ2-3; 7 bases line up with TRBD2. V shed 5 bases and J 3 bases; nucleotides not matched to a gene: 25. CDR3 length: 21 residues. Germline-derived CDR1 and CDR2 are KGHDR and SFDVKD. The CDR3 is CATSVSIRTAGDTRLTDTQYF. In nucleotides, the CDR3 is TGTGCCACCAGTGTTTCCATCCGCACGGCGGGAGATACTCGATTGACAGATACGCAGTATTTT.

V and J are TRBV20-1 and TRBJ2-7; tentatively, D is TRBD1 or TRBD2 (5 bases each). CDR3 length: 13 residues. Per the germline V gene, CDR1 is DFQATT and CDR2 is SNEGSKA (reference sequence). Deletions cut 4 bases from V and 2 bases from J, with 12 bases between. The chain's CDR3 is CSAKEPGPYEQYF. The CDR3 DNA is TGCAGTGCTAAAGAACCGGGGCCCTACGAGCAGTACTTC.

This sequence joins TRBV5-5 and TRBJ2-2; 7 positions agree with TRBD1. Per the germline V gene, CDR1 is SGHKS and CDR2 is YYEKEE (reference sequence). J lost 6 bases, V lost 4 bases, and 6 bases had no gene match. The CDR3 has 14 residues. Here the CDR3 reads CASSAGQDPGELFF. The CDR3 DNA is TGTGCCAGCAGCGCAGGACAGGACCCCGGGGAGCTGTTTTTT.

V usage is TRBV27 and J usage is TRBJ2-7; D possibly corresponds to TRBD2 (6 bases). CDR1 and CDR2 from the germline V gene are MNHEY and SMNVEV (reference sequence). V lost 5 bases, J lost 3 bases, and 14 bases lay in between. This CDR3 region has 14 residues. CDR3 in amino acids: CASSRPAGGYEQYF. CDR3 DNA sequence: TGTGCCAGCAGTCGCCCAGCCGGGGGCTACGAGCAGTACTTC.

This chain links TRBV5-1 with TRBJ2-7; possibly TRBD1 for D (6 bases). Germline V gives CDR1 SGHRS, CDR2 YFSETQ. This CDR3 comprises 15 residues. Trimming took 0 bases from V and 1 from J, leaving 11 bases between them. The CDR3 coding sequence is TGCGCCAGCAGCTTGGTCCTCAGGGGATCCTACGAGCAGTACTTC. It encodes CASSLVLRGSYEQYF. Variable domain in full (rest from reference TRBV5-1 and TRBJ2-7): KAGVTQTPRYLIKTRGQQVTLSCSPISGHRSVSWYQQTPGQGLQFLFEYFSETQRNKGNFPGRFSGRQFSNSRSEMNVSTLELGDSALYLCASSLVLRGSYEQYFGPGTRLTVT.